Listed below are T cell receptor beta chains from one sample, sequenced in a study of identical twins. TCRdb analysed the 5' RACE reads with MiXCR anew, one entry per CDR3 protein. Of under 900,000 distinct CDR3 sequences in the sample, 9% to 15% were seen once. The same data also went into a second study, on yellow fever vaccine responses in identical twins.

The sequenced sample was PBMCs. These receptors all stem from a young woman in good health. The CDR3 runs from the conserved cysteine through the conserved F or W. Clone sizes are given selectively: once, few, many, or a class where the clone is expanded.

TRBJ2-3,few,TRBV25-1,CASSSWTGTDTQYF
TRBJ1-1,few,TRBV6-2/TRBV6-3,CASSFLGIRYTEAFF
TRBJ1-2,few,TRBV5-6,CASSSLTGGHGYTF
TRBJ2-1,NA,TRBV6-1,CASSPHALNEQFF
TRBJ2-1,NA,TRBV11-2,CASSLVITAPNNEQFF
TRBJ2-3,many,TRBV29-1,CSVGLLVVDTQYF
TRBJ1-1,few,TRBV12-3/TRBV12-4,CASSPLYRGNTEAFF
TRBJ1-2,few,TRBV6-6,CASIPTEGYGYTF
TRBJ2-1,many,TRBV12-3/TRBV12-4,CASSFGLAGGAFF
TRBJ2-5,NA,TRBV28,CASSWDREDFQETQYF
TRBJ2-3,NA,TRBV2,CASRVGLSTDTQYF
TRBJ2-3,few,TRBV27,CASSLVPARGTDTQYF
TRBJ2-1,many,TRBV3-1,CASSSPGLVVHEQFF
TRBJ2-7,few,TRBV9,CASSVDLNGGYEQYF
TRBJ1-2,many,TRBV27,CASSPGGNYGYTF
TRBJ2-7,many,TRBV7-2,CASSLATGTYEQYF